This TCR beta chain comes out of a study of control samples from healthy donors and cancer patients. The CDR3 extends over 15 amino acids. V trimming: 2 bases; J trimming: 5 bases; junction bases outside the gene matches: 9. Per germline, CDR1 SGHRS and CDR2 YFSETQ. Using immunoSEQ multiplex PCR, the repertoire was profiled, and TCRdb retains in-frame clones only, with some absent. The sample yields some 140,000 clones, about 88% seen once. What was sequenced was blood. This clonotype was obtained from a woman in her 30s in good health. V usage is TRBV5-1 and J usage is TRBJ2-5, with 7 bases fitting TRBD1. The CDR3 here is CASSLPNRGGETQYF. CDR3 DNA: TGCGCCAGCAGCTTACCGAACAGGGGCGGCGAGACCCAGTACTTC.